This T cell receptor (beta chain) is drawn from a study of neurological immune-mediated disorders. TCRdb reprocessed the 5' RACE reads with MiXCR, giving one entry per CDR3 protein. Here the sample spans about 30,000 distinct CDR3 sequences, 9% to 13% being singletons. This clonotype occurred many times. Its specificity is not known. In Maryland, USA, blood bank volunteers were the healthy controls. This CDR3 contains 15 residues. Trimming at V came to 0 bases and at J to 0 bases, leaving 2 bases not matched to a gene. CDR1 is DFQATT and CDR2 is SNEGSKA in the germline V gene (reference sequence). Study-wide points: No CDR3 amino acid sequences were shared by expanded clones across subjects, suggesting private repertoires in all groups.

The chain employs TRBV20-1 and TRBJ2-5, with TRBD1 matching 9 bases. Material: PBMCs. This receptor was identified in a woman aged 60-75 years in good health. DNA for the CDR3: TGCAGTGCTAGAGAAGACAGGGGGTACCAAGAGACCCAGTACTTC. Translated, it gives CSAREDRGYQETQYF.